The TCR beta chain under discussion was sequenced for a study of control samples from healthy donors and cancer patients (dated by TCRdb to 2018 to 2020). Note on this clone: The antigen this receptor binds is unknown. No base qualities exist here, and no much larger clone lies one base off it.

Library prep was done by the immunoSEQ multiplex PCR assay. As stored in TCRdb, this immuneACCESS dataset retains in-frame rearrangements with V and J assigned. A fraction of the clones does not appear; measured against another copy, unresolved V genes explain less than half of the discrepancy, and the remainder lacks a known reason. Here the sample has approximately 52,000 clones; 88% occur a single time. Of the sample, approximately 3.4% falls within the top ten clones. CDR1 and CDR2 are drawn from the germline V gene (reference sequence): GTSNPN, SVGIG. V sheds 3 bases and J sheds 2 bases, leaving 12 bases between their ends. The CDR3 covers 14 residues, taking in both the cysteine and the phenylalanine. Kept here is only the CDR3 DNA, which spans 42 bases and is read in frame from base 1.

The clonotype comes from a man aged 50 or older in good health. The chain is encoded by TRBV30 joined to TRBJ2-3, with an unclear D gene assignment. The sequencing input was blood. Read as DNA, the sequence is TGTGCCTGGAGCGCAACACCCACCACAGATACGCAGTATTTT. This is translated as CAWSATPTTDTQYF.